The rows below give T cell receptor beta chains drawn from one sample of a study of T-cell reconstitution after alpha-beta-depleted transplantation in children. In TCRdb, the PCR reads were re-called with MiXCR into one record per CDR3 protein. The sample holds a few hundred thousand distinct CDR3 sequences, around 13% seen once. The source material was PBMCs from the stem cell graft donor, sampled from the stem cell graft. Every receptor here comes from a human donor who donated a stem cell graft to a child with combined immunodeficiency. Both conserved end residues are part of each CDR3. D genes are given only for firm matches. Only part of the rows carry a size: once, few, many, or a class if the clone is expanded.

cdr3_nt: TGTGCCAGCAGCTACGACCGGACTCACGAGCAGTACTTC
cdr3_aa: CASSYDRTHEQYF
d_call: .
clone_size: .
v_call: TRBV27
j_call: TRBJ2-7

cdr3_nt: TGTGCCAGCACCCCTCACAGGGGGCAAGAGACCCAGTACTTC
cdr3_aa: CASTPHRGQETQYF
d_call: TRBD1
clone_size: few
v_call: TRBV12-3/TRBV12-4
j_call: TRBJ2-5

cdr3_nt: TGCAGTGCTAGTCAACAGGGAGGAAGCTCTGGAAACACCATATATTTT
cdr3_aa: CSASQQGGSSGNTIYF
d_call: .
clone_size: many
v_call: TRBV20-1
j_call: TRBJ1-3

cdr3_nt: TGTGCCAGCAGCCTACAGGGGACTTCCTACAATGAGCAGTTCTTC
cdr3_aa: CASSLQGTSYNEQFF
d_call: .
clone_size: few
v_call: TRBV5-5
j_call: TRBJ2-1

cdr3_nt: TGTGCCAGCAGCTTTTTATACAATGAGCAGTTCTTC
cdr3_aa: CASSFLYNEQFF
d_call: .
clone_size: many
v_call: TRBV7-9
j_call: TRBJ2-1

cdr3_nt: TGTGCCAGCAGCTATCAGGGACTAGCGGGGCTCACAGATACGCAGTATTTT
cdr3_aa: CASSYQGLAGLTDTQYF
d_call: TRBD2
clone_size: few
v_call: TRBV7-2
j_call: TRBJ2-3

cdr3_nt: TGTGCCATCAGTCCCCGGGAGACAGTAGGCACAGATACGCAGTATTTT
cdr3_aa: CAISPRETVGTDTQYF
d_call: .
clone_size: .
v_call: TRBV10-3
j_call: TRBJ2-3

cdr3_nt: TGCAGTGCTAGCTCTAGCGGGACCCCCTACGAGCAGTACTTC
cdr3_aa: CSASSSGTPYEQYF
d_call: TRBD2
clone_size: .
v_call: TRBV20-1
j_call: TRBJ2-7

cdr3_nt: TGTGCCAGCCGGAGACTAGCGGGTGAAAACGAGCAGTACTTC
cdr3_aa: CASRRLAGENEQYF
d_call: TRBD2
clone_size: many
v_call: TRBV12-3/TRBV12-4
j_call: TRBJ2-7

cdr3_nt: TGTGCCAGCAGGGGGCCTTCCTACGAGCAGTACTTC
cdr3_aa: CASRGPSYEQYF
d_call: .
clone_size: many
v_call: TRBV27
j_call: TRBJ2-7

cdr3_nt: TGTGCCAGCAGCTCTTCCTTAGGACTAGCGGGATTCGAGCAGTACTTC
cdr3_aa: CASSSSLGLAGFEQYF
d_call: TRBD2
clone_size: .
v_call: TRBV7-9
j_call: TRBJ2-7

cdr3_nt: TGTGCCATCAGTGACGGCGGGGAACAGTTCTTC
cdr3_aa: CAISDGGEQFF
d_call: .
clone_size: many
v_call: TRBV10-3
j_call: TRBJ2-1

cdr3_nt: TGTGCCAGCAGTTTGGGGGACTACAATGAGCAGTTCTTC
cdr3_aa: CASSLGDYNEQFF
d_call: .
clone_size: many
v_call: TRBV12-3/TRBV12-4
j_call: TRBJ2-1

cdr3_nt: TGTGCCAGCAGCTCAGGCGGGGACCCGTTACGTACCCTCCACTTT
cdr3_aa: CASSSGGDPLRTLHF
d_call: .
clone_size: many
v_call: TRBV7-9
j_call: TRBJ1-6

cdr3_nt: TGTGCCAGCAGCCAAGACGCGAGCGGGGGTTATACGCAGTATTTT
cdr3_aa: CASSQDASGGYTQYF
d_call: TRBD2
clone_size: few
v_call: TRBV3-1
j_call: TRBJ2-3

cdr3_nt: TGTGCCAGCAGCTATGGGGCCCTACAGGGGGCAGGCACAGATACGCAGTATTTT
cdr3_aa: CASSYGALQGAGTDTQYF
d_call: TRBD1
clone_size: .
v_call: TRBV28
j_call: TRBJ2-3

cdr3_nt: TGTGCCAGCAGCGCCTCCGGGTCCTGGACCACAGATACGCAGTATTTT
cdr3_aa: CASSASGSWTTDTQYF
d_call: .
clone_size: .
v_call: TRBV9
j_call: TRBJ2-3

cdr3_nt: TGCGCCAGCAGCAAACGACGGGGGGCAGAGACCCAGTACTTC
cdr3_aa: CASSKRRGAETQYF
d_call: .
clone_size: many
v_call: TRBV5-1
j_call: TRBJ2-5

cdr3_nt: TGCGCCAGCAGCCAAGATCTACTAGCGGGAGGGTTCTACGAGCAGTACTTC
cdr3_aa: CASSQDLLAGGFYEQYF
d_call: TRBD2
clone_size: many
v_call: TRBV4-3
j_call: TRBJ2-7

cdr3_nt: TGTGCCATAAAAGAAGGGGAACTGAGGCACGAGCAGTACTTC
cdr3_aa: CAIKEGELRHEQYF
d_call: .
clone_size: .
v_call: TRBV10-3
j_call: TRBJ2-7

cdr3_nt: TGTGCCAGCAGCTCGACGCCTCAGCTGGACGAGCAGTACTTC
cdr3_aa: CASSSTPQLDEQYF
d_call: .
clone_size: .
v_call: TRBV28
j_call: TRBJ2-7

cdr3_nt: TGTGCCAGCAGTTTAGGCCCCGAGGGATCAGAGACCCAGTACTTC
cdr3_aa: CASSLGPEGSETQYF
d_call: .
clone_size: many
v_call: TRBV12-3/TRBV12-4
j_call: TRBJ2-5

cdr3_nt: TGTGCCAGCAGCTTACCGGGACAGAAGAACACTGAAGCTTTCTTT
cdr3_aa: CASSLPGQKNTEAFF
d_call: TRBD1
clone_size: few
v_call: TRBV7-2
j_call: TRBJ1-1

cdr3_nt: TGTGCCAGCAGCTCTCAAGGGGGCGCGGGTGGCTACACCTTC
cdr3_aa: CASSSQGGAGGYTF
d_call: TRBD1
clone_size: .
v_call: TRBV7-2
j_call: TRBJ1-2

cdr3_nt: TGTGCCAGCAGTCTAACTCCTCCGGGACTAGCGGGAGGTATCCAAGAGACCCAGTACTTC
cdr3_aa: CASSLTPPGLAGGIQETQYF
d_call: TRBD2
clone_size: .
v_call: TRBV27
j_call: TRBJ2-5

cdr3_nt: TGTGCCACAAAACAGGGGGCGCGATACGAGCAGTACTTC
cdr3_aa: CATKQGARYEQYF
d_call: TRBD1
clone_size: few
v_call: TRBV6-2/TRBV6-3
j_call: TRBJ2-7

cdr3_nt: TGTGCCAGCCAGGGAGGGGGCCGTCCGAACACCGGGGAGCTGTTTTTT
cdr3_aa: CASQGGGRPNTGELFF
d_call: .
clone_size: .
v_call: TRBV6-2/TRBV6-3
j_call: TRBJ2-2

cdr3_nt: TGCGCCAGCAGCCATCCTCCGGGAGTCAACACCGGGGAGCTGTTTTTT
cdr3_aa: CASSHPPGVNTGELFF
d_call: .
clone_size: few
v_call: TRBV4-3
j_call: TRBJ2-2

cdr3_nt: TGTGCCAGCAAACAGGGCCCGCATCAGCCCCAGCATTTT
cdr3_aa: CASKQGPHQPQHF
d_call: .
clone_size: few
v_call: TRBV6-1
j_call: TRBJ1-5

cdr3_nt: TGTGCCAGCAGTCCACCCAGATTGAACACTGAAGCTTTCTTT
cdr3_aa: CASSPPRLNTEAFF
d_call: .
clone_size: .
v_call: TRBV12-3/TRBV12-4
j_call: TRBJ1-1

cdr3_nt: TGTGCCAGCTCGTCGACTAGCTCGAGCACCGGGGAGCTGTTTTTT
cdr3_aa: CASSSTSSSTGELFF
d_call: TRBD2
clone_size: many
v_call: TRBV18
j_call: TRBJ2-2

cdr3_nt: TGTGCCAGCAGCCAGTCTAGCGCCAAAAACATTCAGTACTTC
cdr3_aa: CASSQSSAKNIQYF
d_call: .
clone_size: .
v_call: TRBV9
j_call: TRBJ2-4

cdr3_nt: TGTGCCAGCAGCTTGACCCAGGGGTTGTATGAAAAACTGTTTTTT
cdr3_aa: CASSLTQGLYEKLFF
d_call: .
clone_size: .
v_call: TRBV11-2
j_call: TRBJ1-4

cdr3_nt: TGTGCCATCAGTGAGTCTGGCGGGAGCTCCTACAATGAGCAGTTCTTC
cdr3_aa: CAISESGGSSYNEQFF
d_call: TRBD2
clone_size: many
v_call: TRBV10-3
j_call: TRBJ2-1

cdr3_nt: TGTGCCAGTAGTATTAAGGGTGAAGGGTCCCTTGCCCCTAGCACAGATACGCAGTATTTT
cdr3_aa: CASSIKGEGSLAPSTDTQYF
d_call: .
clone_size: .
v_call: TRBV19
j_call: TRBJ2-3

cdr3_nt: TGCGCCAGCAGGAAACTACCAGGGGGCGCCTACGAGCAGTACTTC
cdr3_aa: CASRKLPGGAYEQYF
d_call: TRBD1
clone_size: .
v_call: TRBV5-1
j_call: TRBJ2-7

cdr3_nt: TGTGCCAGCAGCCAAGAGTGGAGCGGGGGGAGCTCCTACAATGAGCAGTTCTTC
cdr3_aa: CASSQEWSGGSSYNEQFF
d_call: TRBD2
clone_size: .
v_call: TRBV14
j_call: TRBJ2-1

cdr3_nt: TGTGCCAGCAGTCCCAAGGGCTACGAGCAGTACTTC
cdr3_aa: CASSPKGYEQYF
d_call: .
clone_size: .
v_call: TRBV12-3/TRBV12-4
j_call: TRBJ2-7

cdr3_nt: TGTGCCAGCAGCCCCGCGAGCGGGAGAGTTTTGAGCACAGATACGCAGTATTTT
cdr3_aa: CASSPASGRVLSTDTQYF
d_call: TRBD2
clone_size: few
v_call: TRBV4-2
j_call: TRBJ2-3

cdr3_nt: TGTGCCAGCAGTTCTACCGCGACCGGCTGGGTCAATCAGCCCCAGCATTTT
cdr3_aa: CASSSTATGWVNQPQHF
d_call: .
clone_size: .
v_call: TRBV6-2/TRBV6-3
j_call: TRBJ1-5

cdr3_nt: TGTGCCATCAAGGTGGTCCTAACTAGCGGCTACAATGAGCAGTTCTTC
cdr3_aa: CAIKVVLTSGYNEQFF
d_call: TRBD2
clone_size: many
v_call: TRBV10-3
j_call: TRBJ2-1

cdr3_nt: TGTGCCAGCAGTGAACTGACAGGGGTGGGCACAGATACGCAGTATTTT
cdr3_aa: CASSELTGVGTDTQYF
d_call: TRBD1
clone_size: .
v_call: TRBV6-4
j_call: TRBJ2-3

cdr3_nt: TGTGCCAGCAGACTAGCGGGGGGTTACGAGCAGTACTTC
cdr3_aa: CASRLAGGYEQYF
d_call: TRBD2
clone_size: many
v_call: TRBV28
j_call: TRBJ2-7

cdr3_nt: TGTGCCAGCAGACCCTCCAGGGTCGCCGGGGAGCTGTTTTTT
cdr3_aa: CASRPSRVAGELFF
d_call: .
clone_size: few
v_call: TRBV7-6
j_call: TRBJ2-2

cdr3_nt: TGTGCCAGCAGCCAAGATCATAGAGACAGGGGGCGGATCGGGGCCAACGTCCTGACTTTC
cdr3_aa: CASSQDHRDRGRIGANVLTF
d_call: TRBD1
clone_size: few
v_call: TRBV4-2
j_call: TRBJ2-6

cdr3_nt: TGTCCGATCGGGAATGAGCAGTTCTTC
cdr3_aa: CPIGNEQFF
d_call: .
clone_size: .
v_call: TRBV6-2/TRBV6-3
j_call: TRBJ2-1

cdr3_nt: TGCGCCAGCAGCCTCGGTTGGGCGACCCAGTACTTC
cdr3_aa: CASSLGWATQYF
d_call: .
clone_size: .
v_call: TRBV5-1
j_call: TRBJ2-5

cdr3_nt: TGTGCCAGCCCTAGGGCGGGTGAGCAGTACTTC
cdr3_aa: CASPRAGEQYF
d_call: .
clone_size: .
v_call: TRBV6-5
j_call: TRBJ2-7

cdr3_nt: TGTGCCAGCAGCGTAGGACGTTTTTCCTACAATGAGCAGTTCTTC
cdr3_aa: CASSVGRFSYNEQFF
d_call: .
clone_size: many
v_call: TRBV9
j_call: TRBJ2-1

cdr3_nt: TGTGCCAGCAGTTTGCGTGCAGGTTTGGAGACCCAGTACTTC
cdr3_aa: CASSLRAGLETQYF
d_call: .
clone_size: many
v_call: TRBV12-3/TRBV12-4
j_call: TRBJ2-5

cdr3_nt: TGTGCCAGCAGTTTAGAGGGACTTGGCCTGGGTTTT
cdr3_aa: CASSLEGLGLGF
d_call: .
clone_size: .
v_call: TRBV12-3/TRBV12-4
j_call: TRBJ2-3

cdr3_nt: TGTGCCAGCAGCAGAGGAGAGTTCGTGACAGATACGCAGTATTTT
cdr3_aa: CASSRGEFVTDTQYF
d_call: .
clone_size: .
v_call: TRBV7-2
j_call: TRBJ2-3

cdr3_nt: TGTGCCTGGAGTGGGACTTCAACCGGGGAGCTGTTTTTT
cdr3_aa: CAWSGTSTGELFF
d_call: .
clone_size: .
v_call: TRBV30
j_call: TRBJ2-2

cdr3_nt: TGTGCCAGCAGCTCCGGACAGGTGGGGTATGGCTACACCTTC
cdr3_aa: CASSSGQVGYGYTF
d_call: TRBD1
clone_size: few
v_call: TRBV7-3
j_call: TRBJ1-2

cdr3_nt: TGTGCCAGCAGTTACGCGGGGGGGCCAAATGAGCAGTTCTTC
cdr3_aa: CASSYAGGPNEQFF
d_call: TRBD2
clone_size: .
v_call: TRBV6-2/TRBV6-3
j_call: TRBJ2-1

cdr3_nt: TGTGCCAGCAGGGAAACAGGGGGGACAGATACGCAGTATTTT
cdr3_aa: CASRETGGTDTQYF
d_call: TRBD1
clone_size: many
v_call: TRBV2
j_call: TRBJ2-3